This paragraph reports one T cell receptor beta chain. Only in-frame clones appear in the TCRdb table, and some are missing; sequencing was by immunoSEQ multiplex PCR. Here the sample spans around 34,000 clones, about nine tenths being singletons. The source of the sample is a study of OX40 agonist ivuxolimab in advanced cancers. Background on the study: Of the participants, 40% had some prior anti-PD-1, anti-PD-L1 or anti-CTLA-4 therapy, which was allowed.

This CDR3 comprises 15 residues. Losses at the gene ends were 7 bases for V and 2 bases for J; bases not matched to a gene: 8. Germline assignment: CDR1 MNHNS and CDR2 SASEGT. Sequences were derived from CD4+ or CD8+ T cells sorted from blood, sampled in a trial of the OX40 agonist ivuxolimab. This chain uses TRBV6-1 with TRBJ2-5, with 9 nucleotides matching TRBD2. The source is an adult with an advanced solid tumor such as melanoma, head and neck, liver or kidney cancer. The CDR3 loop is CASTEAGGRQETQYF. In DNA, the CDR3 is TGTGCCAGCACCGAAGCGGGAGGAAGACAAGAGACCCAGTACTTC.